These 12 T cell receptor beta chains originate from one sample sequenced in a study of T cell repertoires in cytomegalovirus infection. For these TCRs, the target antigens are not known. TCRdb re-analysed the reads in MiXCR, keeping a single row per CDR3 protein. Seen here are around 78,000 distinct CDR3 sequences, around 37% observed once, and the top ten hold approximately 95%. The sample consisted of CD8+ T cells from cultured PBMCs, taken from culture after CMV antigen stimulation. The receptors shown here come from a human donor in good health (CMV status not recorded). Some clones in this sample may be carry-over from other donors' samples.

The chain has TRBV6-6 and TRBJ2-3; D tentatively fits TRBD1 or TRBD2 (5 bases each). There are 14 residues in the CDR3. The V gene lost 0 bases and the J gene lost 4 bases, with 8 bases spanning the gap. In germline, CDR1 is MNHNY, CDR2 SVGAGI (reference sequence). CDR3 DNA: TGTGCCAGCAGTTACTCGGGGGTGGCAGATACGCAGTATTTT. Encoded protein: CASSYSGVADTQYF.

The chain joins TRBV6-5 to TRBJ1-2; D is uncertain. The germline V and J ends were trimmed by 4 bases and 0 bases, with 15 bases remaining between them. Per the germline V gene, CDR1 is MNHEY and CDR2 is SVGAGI. The CDR3 has 16 amino acids. The CDR3 DNA reads TGTGCCAGCAGTTCCGGCCACAGAGATTCTAACTATGGCTACACCTTC. It translates to CASSSGHRDSNYGYTF.

Ten or more counts support this clonotype. V gene TRBV7-2 combines with J gene TRBJ2-5, with TRBD1 as a possible D gene (6 bases). The CDR3 has 16 residues. Trimming pared 1 base from V and 4 bases from J, leaving 16 bases between. Germline CDR1 reads SGHTA; CDR2 reads FQGNSA. The CDR3 region is CASSLERYRAGETQYF. DNA for the CDR3: TGTGCCAGCAGCTTAGAACGGTACAGGGCGGGAGAGACCCAGTACTTC.

V gene TRBV7-9 combines with J gene TRBJ1-1, with no clear D. The germline gives CDR1 SEHNR, CDR2 FQNEAQ (reference sequence). The V and J ends lost 5 bases and 0 bases respectively, with 10 bases between them. The length of the CDR3 is 14 residues. The DNA of the CDR3 is TGTGCCAGCAGCGCCCACAGTATGAACACTGAAGCTTTCTTT. This encodes CASSAHSMNTEAFF. Full variable domain (remainder filled in from reference TRBV7-9 and TRBJ1-1): DTGVSQNPRHKITKRGQNVTFRCDPISEHNRLYWYRQTLGQGPEFLTYFQNEAQLEKSRLLSDRFSAERPKGSFSTLEIQRTEQGDSAMYLCASSAHSMNTEAFFGQGTRLTVV.

Of note for this clonotype: No conserved phenylalanine or tryptophan ends this CDR3, so it is likely a read error. V is TRBV6-6 and J is TRBJ1-1; D possibly corresponds to TRBD1 (6 bases). V was pared by 8 bases and J by 1 base, with 20 bases between. CDR1 and CDR2 from the germline V gene are MNHNY and SVGAGI (reference sequence). The CDR3 consists of 16 residues. The CDR3 DNA follows: TGTGCCAGCCTTCAGTGGGCAGGGGAAAAGAACACTGAAGCTTTCTGT. Its translation is CASLQWAGEKNTEAFC.

With regard to this clonotype: As the CDR3 is not closed by the conserved phenylalanine or tryptophan, this likely results from a read error. The rearrangement links TRBV7-2 to TRBJ1-2, with 10 bases identical to TRBD1. V dropped 1 base and J dropped 7; count of bases not matched to a gene: 12. The CDR3 loop spans 17 amino acids. The germline V gene has CDR1 SGHTA and CDR2 FQGNSA. CDR3 region: CASSLDQTGGLEGGYTI. Written as DNA, the CDR3 is TGTGCCAGCAGCTTAGACCAGACAGGGGGCCTTGAGGGTGGCTACACCATC.

This clonotype has just a few counts. This chain joins TRBV7-9 and TRBJ2-1; 13 bases are a match to TRBD2. This CDR3 is built from 14 residues. Per the germline V gene, CDR1 is SEHNR and CDR2 is FQNEAQ (reference sequence). The V gene end was trimmed by 6 bases and the J gene end by 5 bases; junction bases not matched to a gene: 1. The CDR3 coding sequence is TGTGCCAGCAGGACTAGCGGGGGGAACAATGAGCAGTTCTTC. As protein: CASRTSGGNNEQFF. Complete variable domain (other parts from reference TRBV7-9 and TRBJ2-1): DTGVSQNPRHKITKRGQNVTFRCDPISEHNRLYWYRQTLGQGPEFLTYFQNEAQLEKSRLLSDRFSAERPKGSFSTLEIQRTEQGDSAMYLCASRTSGGNNEQFFGPGTRLTVL.

V gene TRBV7-2 combines with J gene TRBJ1-3, with D possibly TRBD1 on 6 matching bases. The CDR3 sequence is 15 residues long. Deletions cut 3 bases from V and 3 bases from J, with 12 bases between. From germline, CDR1 is SGHTA and CDR2 FQGNSA. The CDR3 protein is CASSFGQFDGNTIYF. DNA for the CDR3: TGTGCCAGCAGCTTCGGACAGTTCGATGGAAACACCATATATTTT. The complete variable domain, with remaining parts taken from reference TRBV7-2 and TRBJ1-3, reads GAGVSQSPSNKVTEKGKDVELRCDPISGHTALYWYRQSLGQGLEFLIYFQGNSAPDKSGLPSDRFSAERTGGSVSTLTIQRTQQEDSAVYLCASSFGQFDGNTIYFGEGSWLTVV.

This clonotype showed up just a few times. The rearrangement joins TRBV7-9 to TRBJ2-1; no reliable D call. Per the germline V gene, CDR1 is SEHNR and CDR2 is FQNEAQ (reference sequence). This CDR3 contains 12 residues. Trimming left V 1 base short and J 10 bases short, with 8 bases between. CDR3 bases: TGTGCCAGCAGCTTAGTGTGGGAAGAGCAGTTCTTC. Its protein product is CASSLVWEEQFF.

This clonotype was counted between two and nine times. V is TRBV7-6 and J is TRBJ2-1; TRBD2 agrees at 12 bases. Losses at the gene ends were 5 bases for V and 10 bases for J; bases not matched to a gene: 9. CDR3 length: 15 residues. Germline CDR1 and CDR2: SGHVS and FNYEAQ. The CDR3 sequence is CASSPRTSGVGEQFF. The CDR3 bases are TGTGCCAGCAGCCCTCGGACTAGCGGGGTGGGGGAGCAGTTCTTC.

Written as DNA, the CDR3 is TGCAGTGCTAGAGACGACAGGGGACCTTACAATGAGCAGTTCTTC. It codes for CSARDDRGPYNEQFF. The gene calls are TRBV20-1 and TRBJ2-1; 8 nucleotides line up with TRBD1. CDR1 is DFQATT, CDR2 SNEGSKA, per germline (reference sequence). Trimming cost V 0 bases and J 4 bases; bases outside gene matches: 5. This CDR3 spans 15 amino acids.

The chain links TRBV20-1 to TRBJ2-1, with 9 bases fitting TRBD2. This CDR3 is 16 amino acids long. Germline V gene sequence: CDR1 DFQATT, CDR2 SNEGSKA (reference sequence). V gave up 3 bases and J gave up 4 bases; unmatched junction bases: 10. The CDR3 DNA follows: TGCAGTGCTAGTATGTTGGGCGGGGGGGCTTACAATGAGCAGTTCTTC. Translated, it gives CSASMLGGGAYNEQFF.